The present entry profiles one TCR beta chain with its context. Its antigen remains unidentified. This specimen belongs to a study of shared clonotypes between healthy human individuals. Findings and limits, study-wide: Memory subsets generally showed lower estimated richness than naive subsets. Lower generation probabilities were found for non-shared clonotypes than for those shared by all four donors. A handful of donors showed sharing of approximately 5% of naive CD4 clonotypes.

J lost 2 bases, V lost 4 bases, and 3 bases had no gene match. CDR3 length: 15 amino acids. CDR1 is MNHEY, CDR2 SMNVEV, per germline (reference sequence). Naivety among CD8 cells was defined by CD45RO negativity and positive CCR7 selection, thereby excluding terminally differentiated effector memory CD45RA+ cells. Researchers ran the assay at a deep level. TCRdb's table, derived via immunoSEQ multiplex PCR, lists solely in-frame clones and lacks some. Of around 2,000,000 clones in the sample, around 96% are singletons; the top ten hold about 1.1%. The gene calls are TRBV27 and TRBJ2-7; TRBD2 agrees at 12 bases. Sample: naive CD8+ T cells sorted from blood. The source of this sequence is a man aged 18 to 30 in good health. In nucleotides, the CDR3 is TGTGCCAGCAGTTCGACTAGCGGGGGCCCCTACGAGCAGTACTTC. Residues: CASSSTSGGPYEQYF.